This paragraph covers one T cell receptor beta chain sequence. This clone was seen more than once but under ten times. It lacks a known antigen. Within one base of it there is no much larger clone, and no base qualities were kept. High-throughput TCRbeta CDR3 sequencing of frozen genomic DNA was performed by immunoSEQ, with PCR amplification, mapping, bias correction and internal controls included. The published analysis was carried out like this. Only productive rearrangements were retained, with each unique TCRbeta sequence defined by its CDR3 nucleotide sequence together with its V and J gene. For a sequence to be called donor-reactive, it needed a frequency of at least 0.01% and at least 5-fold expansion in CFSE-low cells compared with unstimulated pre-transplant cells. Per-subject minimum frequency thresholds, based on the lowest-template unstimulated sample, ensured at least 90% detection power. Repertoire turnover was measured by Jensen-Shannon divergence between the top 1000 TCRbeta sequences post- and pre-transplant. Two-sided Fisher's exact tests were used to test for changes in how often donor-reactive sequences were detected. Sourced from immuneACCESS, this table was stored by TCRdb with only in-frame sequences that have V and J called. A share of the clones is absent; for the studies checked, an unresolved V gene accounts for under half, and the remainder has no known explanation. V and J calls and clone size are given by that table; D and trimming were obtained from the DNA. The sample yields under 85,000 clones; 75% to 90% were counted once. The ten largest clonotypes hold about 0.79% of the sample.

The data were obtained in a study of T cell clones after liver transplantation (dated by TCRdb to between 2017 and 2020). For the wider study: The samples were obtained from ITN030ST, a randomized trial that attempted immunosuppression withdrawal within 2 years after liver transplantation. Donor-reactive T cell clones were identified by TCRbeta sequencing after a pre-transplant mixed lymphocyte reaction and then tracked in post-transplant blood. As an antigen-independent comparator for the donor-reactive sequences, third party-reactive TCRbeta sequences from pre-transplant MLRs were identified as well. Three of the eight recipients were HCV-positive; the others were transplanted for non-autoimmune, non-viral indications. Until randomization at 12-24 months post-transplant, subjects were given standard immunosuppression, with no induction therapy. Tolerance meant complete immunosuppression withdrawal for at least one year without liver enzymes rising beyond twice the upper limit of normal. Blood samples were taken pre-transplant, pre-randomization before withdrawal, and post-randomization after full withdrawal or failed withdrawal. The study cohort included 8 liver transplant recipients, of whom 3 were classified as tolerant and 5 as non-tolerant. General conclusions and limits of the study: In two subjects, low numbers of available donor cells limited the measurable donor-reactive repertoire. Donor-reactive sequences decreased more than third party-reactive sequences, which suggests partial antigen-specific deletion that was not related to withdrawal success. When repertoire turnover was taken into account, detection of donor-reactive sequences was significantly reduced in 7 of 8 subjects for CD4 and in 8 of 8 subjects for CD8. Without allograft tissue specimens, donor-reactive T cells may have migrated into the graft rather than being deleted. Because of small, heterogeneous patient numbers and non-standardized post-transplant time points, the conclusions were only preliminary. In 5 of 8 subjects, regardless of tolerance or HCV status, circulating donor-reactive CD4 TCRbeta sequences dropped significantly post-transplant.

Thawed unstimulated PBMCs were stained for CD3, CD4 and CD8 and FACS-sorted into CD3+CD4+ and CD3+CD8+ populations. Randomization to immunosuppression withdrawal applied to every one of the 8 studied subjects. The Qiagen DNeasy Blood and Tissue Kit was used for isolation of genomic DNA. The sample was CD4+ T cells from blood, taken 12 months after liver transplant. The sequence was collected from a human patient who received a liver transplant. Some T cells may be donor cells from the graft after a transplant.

The nucleotide sequence reads TGTGCCATCAGTGAGTGGGCAGGGGATCAGCCCCAGCATTTT. Its protein reads: CAISEWAGDQPQHF. The chain couples TRBV10-3 to TRBJ1-5; perhaps TRBD1 is the D gene, with 6 bases matching. Trimming at the junction amounts to 1 base on V and 5 bases on J, and the germline ends lie 9 bases apart. CDR1 and CDR2, looked up from the germline V gene, are ENHRY and SYGVKD. The CDR3 has 14 amino acids, counting the end cysteine and phenylalanine. Of the read, only the CDR3 DNA is kept; its 42 bases are in frame from base 1.